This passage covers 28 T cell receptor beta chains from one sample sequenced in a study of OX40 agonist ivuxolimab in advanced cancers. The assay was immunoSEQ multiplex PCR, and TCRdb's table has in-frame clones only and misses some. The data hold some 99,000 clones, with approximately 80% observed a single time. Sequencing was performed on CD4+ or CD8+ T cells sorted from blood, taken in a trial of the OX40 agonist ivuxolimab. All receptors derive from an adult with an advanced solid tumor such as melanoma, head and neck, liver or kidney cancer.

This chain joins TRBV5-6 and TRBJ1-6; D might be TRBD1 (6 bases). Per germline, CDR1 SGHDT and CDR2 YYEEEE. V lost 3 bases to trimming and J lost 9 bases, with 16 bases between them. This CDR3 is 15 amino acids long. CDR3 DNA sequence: TGTGCCAGCAGCTCAGGGGTGGGGAAAAGTTCACCCCTCCACTTT. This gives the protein CASSSGVGKSSPLHF.

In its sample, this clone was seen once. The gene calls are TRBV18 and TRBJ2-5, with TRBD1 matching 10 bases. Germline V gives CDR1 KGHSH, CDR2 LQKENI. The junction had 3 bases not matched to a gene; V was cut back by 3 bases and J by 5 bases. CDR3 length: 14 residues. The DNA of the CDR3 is TGTGCCAGCTCACCGACAGGGGGCGGGGAGACCCAGTACTTC. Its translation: CASSPTGGGETQYF.

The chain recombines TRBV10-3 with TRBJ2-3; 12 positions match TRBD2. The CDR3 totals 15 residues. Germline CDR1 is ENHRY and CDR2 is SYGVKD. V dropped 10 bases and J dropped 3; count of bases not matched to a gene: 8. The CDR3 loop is CASRSGTSGTDTQYF. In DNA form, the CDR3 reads TGTGCCAGCCGATCCGGGACTAGCGGGACAGATACGCAGTATTTT.

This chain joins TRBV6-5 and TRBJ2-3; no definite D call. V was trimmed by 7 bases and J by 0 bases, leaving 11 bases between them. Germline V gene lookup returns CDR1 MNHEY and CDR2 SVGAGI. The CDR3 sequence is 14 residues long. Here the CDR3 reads CASKSSLSTDTQYF. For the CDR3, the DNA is TGTGCCAGCAAGTCGTCCCTTAGCACAGATACGCAGTATTTT.

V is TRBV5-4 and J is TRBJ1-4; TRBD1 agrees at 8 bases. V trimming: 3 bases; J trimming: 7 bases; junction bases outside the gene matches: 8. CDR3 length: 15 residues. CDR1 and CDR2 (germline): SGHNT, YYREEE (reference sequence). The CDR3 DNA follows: TGTGCCAGCAGCTCCACCCCGGGACAGGCTGAAAAACTGTTTTTT. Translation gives CASSSTPGQAEKLFF.

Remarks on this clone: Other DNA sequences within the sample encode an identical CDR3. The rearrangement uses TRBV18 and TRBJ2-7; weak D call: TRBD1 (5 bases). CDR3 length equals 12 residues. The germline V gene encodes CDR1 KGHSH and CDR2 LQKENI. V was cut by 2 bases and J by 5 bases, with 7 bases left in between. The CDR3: CASSPTGDEQYF. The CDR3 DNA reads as TGTGCCAGCTCACCAACAGGAGACGAGCAGTACTTC. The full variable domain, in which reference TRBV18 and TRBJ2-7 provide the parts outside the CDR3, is NAGVMQNPRHLVRRRGQEARLRCSPMKGHSHVYWYRQLPEEGLKFMVYLQKENIIDESGMPKERFSAEFPKEGPSILRIQQVVRGDSAAYFCASSPTGDEQYFGPGTRLTVT.

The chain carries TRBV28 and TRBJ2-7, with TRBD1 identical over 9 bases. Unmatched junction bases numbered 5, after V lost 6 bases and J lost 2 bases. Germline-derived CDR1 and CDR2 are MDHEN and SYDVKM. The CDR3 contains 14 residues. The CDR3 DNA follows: TGTGCCAGCAGGTCCGGGACAGGGCCCTACGAGCAGTACTTC. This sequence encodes CASRSGTGPYEQYF.

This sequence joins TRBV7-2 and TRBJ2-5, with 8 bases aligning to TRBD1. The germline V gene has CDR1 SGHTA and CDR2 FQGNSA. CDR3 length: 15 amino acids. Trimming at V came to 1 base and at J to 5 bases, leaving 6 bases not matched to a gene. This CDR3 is CASSLGQGSGETQYF. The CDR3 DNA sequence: TGTGCCAGCAGCTTAGGACAGGGGTCTGGGGAGACCCAGTACTTC.

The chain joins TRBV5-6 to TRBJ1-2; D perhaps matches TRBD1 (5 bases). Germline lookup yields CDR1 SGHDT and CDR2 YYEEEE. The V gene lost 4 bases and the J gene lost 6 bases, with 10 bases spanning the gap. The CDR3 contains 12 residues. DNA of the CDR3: TGTGCCAGCAGCAGGGGTAGGAATGGCTACACCTTC. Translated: CASSRGRNGYTF. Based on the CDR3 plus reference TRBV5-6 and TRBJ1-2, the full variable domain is DAGVTQSPTHLIKTRGQQVTLRCSPKSGHDTVSWYQQALGQGPQFIFQYYEEEERQRGNFPDRFSGHQFPNYSSELNVNALLLGDSALYLCASSRGRNGYTFGSGTRLTVV.

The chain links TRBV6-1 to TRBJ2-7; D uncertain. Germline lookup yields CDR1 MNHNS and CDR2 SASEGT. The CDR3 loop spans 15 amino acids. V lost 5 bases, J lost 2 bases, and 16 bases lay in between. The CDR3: CASSRYRGLAYEQYF. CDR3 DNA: TGTGCCAGCAGTCGTTACAGAGGCCTGGCCTACGAGCAGTACTTC.

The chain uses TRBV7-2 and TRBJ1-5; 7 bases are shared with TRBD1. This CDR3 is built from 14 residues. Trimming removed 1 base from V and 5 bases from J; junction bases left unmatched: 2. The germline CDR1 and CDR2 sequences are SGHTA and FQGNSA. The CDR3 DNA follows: TGTGCCAGCAGCTTAGGACAGGGTTATCAGCCCCAGCATTTT. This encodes CASSLGQGYQPQHF.

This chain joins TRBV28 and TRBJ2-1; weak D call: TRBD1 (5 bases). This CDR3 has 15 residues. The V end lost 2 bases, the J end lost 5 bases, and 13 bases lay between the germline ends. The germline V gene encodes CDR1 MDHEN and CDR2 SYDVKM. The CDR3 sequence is CASSLRGSIDNEQFF. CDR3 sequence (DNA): TGTGCCAGCAGTTTAAGGGGCAGTATTGACAATGAGCAGTTCTTC.

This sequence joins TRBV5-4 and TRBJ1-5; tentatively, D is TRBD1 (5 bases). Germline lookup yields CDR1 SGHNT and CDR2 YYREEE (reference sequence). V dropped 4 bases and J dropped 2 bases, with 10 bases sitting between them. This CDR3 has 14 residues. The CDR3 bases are TGTGCCAGCAGCCAGGGAGGTCGCAATCAGCCCCAGCATTTT. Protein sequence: CASSQGGRNQPQHF. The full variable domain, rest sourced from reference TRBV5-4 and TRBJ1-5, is ETGVTQSPTHLIKTRGQQVTLRCSSQSGHNTVSWYQQALGQGPQFIFQYYREEENGRGNFPPRFSGLQFPNYSSELNVNALELDDSALYLCASSQGGRNQPQHFGDGTRLSIL.

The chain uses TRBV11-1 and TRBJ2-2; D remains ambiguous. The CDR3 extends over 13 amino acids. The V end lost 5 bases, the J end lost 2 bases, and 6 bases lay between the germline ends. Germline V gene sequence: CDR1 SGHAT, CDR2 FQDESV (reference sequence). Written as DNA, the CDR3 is TGTGCCAGCAGCCTTTCAAACACCGGGGAGCTGTTTTTT. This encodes CASSLSNTGELFF. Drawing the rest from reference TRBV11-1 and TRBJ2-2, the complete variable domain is EAEVAQSPRYKITEKSQAVAFWCDPISGHATLYWYRQILGQGPELLVQFQDESVVDDSQLPKDRFSAERLKGVDSTLKIQPAELGDSAMYLCASSLSNTGELFFGEGSRLTVL.

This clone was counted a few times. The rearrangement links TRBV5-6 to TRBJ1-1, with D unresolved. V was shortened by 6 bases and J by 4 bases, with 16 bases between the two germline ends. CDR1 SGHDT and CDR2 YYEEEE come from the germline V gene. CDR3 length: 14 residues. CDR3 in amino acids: CASTHGGYGTEAFF. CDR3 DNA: TGTGCCAGCACCCACGGCGGGTATGGCACTGAAGCTTTCTTT. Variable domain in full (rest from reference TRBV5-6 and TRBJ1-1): DAGVTQSPTHLIKTRGQQVTLRCSPKSGHDTVSWYQQALGQGPQFIFQYYEEEERQRGNFPDRFSGHQFPNYSSELNVNALLLGDSALYLCASTHGGYGTEAFFGQGTRLTVV.

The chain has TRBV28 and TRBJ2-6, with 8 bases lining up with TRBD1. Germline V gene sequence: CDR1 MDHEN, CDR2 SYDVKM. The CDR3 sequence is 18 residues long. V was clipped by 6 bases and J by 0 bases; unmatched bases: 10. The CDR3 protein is CASRQTRGLGSGANVLTF. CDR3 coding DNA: TGTGCCAGCAGGCAAACCAGGGGGCTCGGCTCTGGGGCCAACGTCCTGACTTTC.

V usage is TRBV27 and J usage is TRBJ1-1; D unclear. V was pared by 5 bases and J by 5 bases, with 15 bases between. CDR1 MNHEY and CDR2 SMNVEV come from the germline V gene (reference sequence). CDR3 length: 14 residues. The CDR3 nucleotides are TGTGCCAGCAGTCCCTTGGGGAGGTGGACTGAAGCTTTCTTT. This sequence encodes CASSPLGRWTEAFF.

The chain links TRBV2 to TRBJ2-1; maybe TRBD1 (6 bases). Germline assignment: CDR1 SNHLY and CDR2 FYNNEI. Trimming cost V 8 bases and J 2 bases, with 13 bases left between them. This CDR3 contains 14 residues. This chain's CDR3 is CASRTVGAYNEQFF. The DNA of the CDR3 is TGTGCCAGCCGGACAGTGGGCGCCTACAATGAGCAGTTCTTC.

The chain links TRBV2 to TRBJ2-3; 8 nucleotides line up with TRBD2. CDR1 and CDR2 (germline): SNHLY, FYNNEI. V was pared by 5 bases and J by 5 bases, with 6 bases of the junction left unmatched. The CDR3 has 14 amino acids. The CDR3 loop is CASSLIGRGDTQYF. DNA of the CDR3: TGTGCCAGCAGTCTTATCGGGAGGGGAGATACGCAGTATTTT.

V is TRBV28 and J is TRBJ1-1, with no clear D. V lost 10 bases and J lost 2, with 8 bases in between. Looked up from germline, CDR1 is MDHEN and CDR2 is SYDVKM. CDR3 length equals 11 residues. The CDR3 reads CATNLNTEAFF. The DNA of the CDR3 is TGTGCCACCAACCTCAACACTGAAGCTTTCTTT.

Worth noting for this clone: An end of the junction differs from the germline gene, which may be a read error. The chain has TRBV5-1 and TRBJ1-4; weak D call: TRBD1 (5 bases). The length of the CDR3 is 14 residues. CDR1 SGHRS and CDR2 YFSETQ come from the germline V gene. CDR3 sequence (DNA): TGCGCCAGCAGCACTGGGGGGTCTAACGAAAAACTGTTTTTT. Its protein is CASSTGGSNEKLFF.

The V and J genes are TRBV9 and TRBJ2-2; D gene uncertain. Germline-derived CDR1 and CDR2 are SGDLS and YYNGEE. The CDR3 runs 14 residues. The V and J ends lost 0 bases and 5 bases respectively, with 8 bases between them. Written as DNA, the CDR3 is TGTGCCAGCAGCGTAGTATCGGCAACCGGGGAGCTGTTTTTT. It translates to CASSVVSATGELFF.

CDR3 in amino acids: CASSLTLPWGGANTGELFF. In DNA form, the CDR3 reads TGTGCCAGCAGCTTGACCTTACCTTGGGGGGGCGCTAACACCGGGGAGCTGTTTTTT. The chain uses TRBV11-3 and TRBJ2-2; weak D call: TRBD2 (7 bases). V lost 3 bases and J 2 bases, leaving 22 bases between the germline ends. Germline V CDR1 and CDR2: SGHNT, YENEEA. The CDR3 loop spans 19 amino acids.

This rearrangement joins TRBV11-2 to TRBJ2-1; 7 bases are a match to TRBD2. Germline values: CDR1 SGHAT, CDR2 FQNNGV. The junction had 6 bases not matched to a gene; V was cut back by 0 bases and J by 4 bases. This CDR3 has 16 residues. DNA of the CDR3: TGTGCCAGCAGCTTAGATAGCCGGACTAGTTACAATGAGCAGTTCTTC. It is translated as CASSLDSRTSYNEQFF.

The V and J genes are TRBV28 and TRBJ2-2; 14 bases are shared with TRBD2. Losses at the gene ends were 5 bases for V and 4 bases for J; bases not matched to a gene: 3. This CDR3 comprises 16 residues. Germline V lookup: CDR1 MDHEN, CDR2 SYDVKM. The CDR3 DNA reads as TGTGCCAGCAGTCGGACTAGCGGGAGGTTCACCGGGGAGCTGTTTTTT. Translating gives CASSRTSGRFTGELFF.

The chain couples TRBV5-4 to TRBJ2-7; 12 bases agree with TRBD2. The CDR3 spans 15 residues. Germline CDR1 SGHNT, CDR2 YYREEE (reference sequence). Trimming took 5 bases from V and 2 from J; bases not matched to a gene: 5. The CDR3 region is CASRPGLAGTYEQYF. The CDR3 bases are TGTGCCAGCAGACCTGGACTAGCGGGAACCTACGAGCAGTACTTC.

CDR3 region: CASSISGDTQYF. CDR3 nucleotides: TGTGCCAGTAGTATTTCAGGGGATACGCAGTATTTT. The rearrangement uses TRBV19 and TRBJ2-3; perhaps TRBD1 as D (5 bases). Trimming took 3 bases from V and 6 from J, leaving 7 bases between them. The CDR3 length is 12 residues. The germline CDR1 and CDR2 sequences are LNHDA and SQIVND (reference sequence).

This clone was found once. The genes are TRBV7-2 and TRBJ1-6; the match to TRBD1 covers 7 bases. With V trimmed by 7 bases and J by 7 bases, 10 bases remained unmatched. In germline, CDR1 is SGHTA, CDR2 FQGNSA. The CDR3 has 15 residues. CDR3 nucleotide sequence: TGTGCCAGCACCTTCAGACAGGGAGGGAATTCACCCCTCCACTTT. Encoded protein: CASTFRQGGNSPLHF.